Presented here are 20 T cell receptor beta chains from one specimen sequenced in a study of blood T cell repertoires in COVID-19. Method: immunoSEQ multiplex PCR; TCRdb's copy keeps in-frame clones and lacks some. Of 300,000 to 350,000 clones in the sample, about 91% were seen once. Source material: peripheral blood. The receptors were sampled from a man aged 25 to 45 with COVID-19, enrolled during active disease.

This chain links TRBV7-2 with TRBJ1-3, with 8 bases matching TRBD1. Germline V gene data show CDR1 as SGHTA and CDR2 as FQGNSA. V lost 5 bases to trimming and J lost 2 bases; unmatched junction nucleotides: 8. The CDR3 sequence is 16 residues long. The CDR3 spells CASSPGQGRAGNTIYF. CDR3 nucleotides: TGTGCCAGCAGCCCAGGACAGGGACGAGCTGGAAACACCATATATTTT.

The rearrangement links TRBV27 to TRBJ2-1; 8 bases map to TRBD2. Losses at the gene ends were 4 bases for V and 8 bases for J; bases not matched to a gene: 19. The germline CDR1 and CDR2 sequences are MNHEY and SMNVEV (reference sequence). The length of the CDR3 is 18 residues. This chain's CDR3 is CASSSYPYYSGTSDEQFF. The CDR3 DNA is TGTGCCAGCAGTTCCTACCCCTATTACTCCGGGACTAGTGATGAGCAGTTCTTC.

The chain uses TRBV11-2 and TRBJ2-2, with D possibly matching TRBD2 (5 bases). Germline values: CDR1 SGHAT, CDR2 FQNNGV. V lost 5 bases and J 5 bases, leaving 18 bases between the germline ends. The CDR3 has 16 residues. CDR3 sequence reads: CASSGPGTGVTGELFF. The CDR3 nucleotides are TGTGCCAGCAGCGGCCCGGGAACCGGGGTAACCGGGGAGCTGTTTTTT.

The chain employs TRBV4-3 and TRBJ2-3; D is unclear. This CDR3 has 14 residues. V gave up 4 bases and J gave up 2 bases, with 10 bases separating them. The V gene's germline CDR1 is LGHNA and CDR2 YSLEER. The CDR3 coding sequence is TGCGCCAGCAGCCCCCTAGTTTACACAGATACGCAGTATTTT. This codes for CASSPLVYTDTQYF.

CDR3 DNA: TGCGCCAGCAGTTGGGGCCGAAACACTGAAGCTTTCTTT. Encoded protein: CASSWGRNTEAFF. This chain joins TRBV4-3 and TRBJ1-1; D might be TRBD1 (5 bases). This CDR3 is 13 amino acids long. The germline gives CDR1 LGHNA, CDR2 YSLEER. V dropped 6 bases and J dropped 2 bases, with 10 bases sitting between them.

This sequence joins TRBV5-1 and TRBJ2-3; TRBD1 is a possible D gene (5 bases). Germline CDR1 reads SGHRS; CDR2 reads YFSETQ. Trimming shortened V by 4 bases and J by 0 bases, and 9 bases separated the two germline ends. The CDR3 spans 14 residues. Written as DNA, the CDR3 is TGCGCCAGCAGCCAAAGGACAAGCACAGATACGCAGTATTTT. Translated: CASSQRTSTDTQYF. The full variable domain, completed using reference TRBV5-1 and TRBJ2-3, is KAGVTQTPRYLIKTRGQQVTLSCSPISGHRSVSWYQQTPGQGLQFLFEYFSETQRNKGNFPGRFSGRQFSNSRSEMNVSTLELGDSALYLCASSQRTSTDTQYFGPGTRLTVL.

Turning to this clone: The same CDR3 arises from other DNA sequences in this sample as well. V is TRBV7-2 and J is TRBJ1-1; D remains unclear. The CDR3 sequence is 14 residues long. Germline-derived CDR1 and CDR2 are SGHTA and FQGNSA. The germline V and J ends were trimmed by 3 bases and 1 base, with 9 bases remaining between them. This chain's CDR3 is CASSLGAGNTEAFF. CDR3 coding DNA: TGTGCCAGCAGCTTGGGTGCAGGGAACACTGAAGCTTTCTTT.

This clone was counted only a few times. The same CDR3 arises from other DNA sequences in this sample as well. The chain couples TRBV9 to TRBJ1-1, with 7 positions matching TRBD1. The V gene end was trimmed by 4 bases and the J gene end by 1 base; junction bases not matched to a gene: 4. The CDR3 consists of 14 residues. CDR1 SGDLS and CDR2 YYNGEE come from the germline V gene. Here the CDR3 DNA reads TGTGCCAGCAGCTCCGGACAGGAGAACACTGAAGCTTTCTTT. This gives the protein CASSSGQENTEAFF.

This sequence joins TRBV7-9 and TRBJ2-7; 9 nucleotides match TRBD1. The length of the CDR3 is 14 residues. In germline, CDR1 is SEHNR, CDR2 FQNEAQ (reference sequence). The V segment lost 5 bases and the J segment 6 bases; nucleotides outside the gene matches: 8. The CDR3 sequence is CASSPTGGSLEQYF. CDR3 bases: TGTGCCAGCAGCCCCACAGGGGGCTCTCTCGAGCAGTACTTC.

This clone was detected a few times. This chain links TRBV7-2 with TRBJ2-5; D is undetermined. The CDR3 contains 14 residues. The germline gives CDR1 SGHTA, CDR2 FQGNSA. The V and J ends lost 3 bases and 5 bases respectively, with 13 bases between them. This CDR3 is CASSFDGGKETQYF. For the CDR3, the DNA is TGTGCCAGCAGCTTCGACGGCGGTAAGGAGACCCAGTACTTC.

The chain recombines TRBV19 with TRBJ1-4; D ambiguous. Looked up from germline, CDR1 is LNHDA and CDR2 is SQIVND (reference sequence). This CDR3 has 16 amino acids. V lost 1 base and J lost 0, with 9 bases in between. The CDR3 loop reads CASSIAVSATNEKLFF. Here the CDR3 DNA reads TGTGCCAGTAGTATAGCTGTGAGTGCAACTAATGAAAAACTGTTTTTT.

The chain uses TRBV27 and TRBJ2-1; a possible D gene is TRBD2 (5 bases). Germline V gene lookup returns CDR1 MNHEY and CDR2 SMNVEV (reference sequence). The CDR3 runs to 12 residues. V lost 8 bases, J lost 6 bases, and 11 bases lay in between. CDR3 protein: CASLDYLNEQFF. CDR3 nucleotide sequence: TGTGCCAGCCTCGACTACCTCAATGAGCAGTTCTTC.

V and J are TRBV28 and TRBJ1-2; TRBD1 matches at 7 bases. V lost 4 bases and J lost 8; bases outside the gene matches: 7. In germline, CDR1 is MDHEN, CDR2 SYDVKM. The CDR3 loop spans 13 amino acids. The CDR3 DNA reads TGTGCCAGCAGTTATACAGGGGTTGGGGGCTACACCTTC. Translating it yields CASSYTGVGGYTF.

CDR3 DNA: TGTGCCAGCAGCTTAGCTAGCGGGGTAAACTACGAGCAGTACTTC. Protein sequence: CASSLASGVNYEQYF. The V call is TRBV7-2, the J call TRBJ2-7; 8 nucleotides match TRBD2. J lost 3 bases, V lost 0 bases, and 4 bases had no gene match. Germline lookup yields CDR1 SGHTA and CDR2 FQGNSA. The CDR3 runs to 15 residues. The full variable domain, with the rest looked up from reference TRBV7-2 and TRBJ2-7, is GAGVSQSPSNKVTEKGKDVELRCDPISGHTALYWYRQSLGQGLEFLIYFQGNSAPDKSGLPSDRFSAERTGGSVSTLTIQRTQQEDSAVYLCASSLASGVNYEQYFGPGTRLTVT.

The CDR3 bases are TGTGCCATCAGTGGGGGGGACAGAAATCCCTACGAGCAGTACTTC. It codes for CAISGGDRNPYEQYF. The rearrangement links TRBV10-3 to TRBJ2-7, with a possible D match to TRBD1 (7 bases). Germline V gives CDR1 ENHRY, CDR2 SYGVKD. V lost 4 bases and J 2 bases, leaving 15 bases between the germline ends. This CDR3 has 15 residues.

This clone showed up just once. The chain employs TRBV10-3 and TRBJ2-2; D might be TRBD1 (5 bases). The CDR3 sequence is 15 residues long. Germline-derived CDR1 and CDR2 are ENHRY and SYGVKD. Deletions cut 3 bases from V and 3 bases from J, with 11 bases between. Written as DNA, the CDR3 is TGTGCCATCAGTGACAGGGCGGCCTACACCGGGGAGCTGTTTTTT. Protein sequence: CAISDRAAYTGELFF.

The chain employs TRBV4-1 and TRBJ2-1; 12 bases fit TRBD2. J was trimmed by 8 bases and V by 1 base; bases with no gene match: 12. CDR1 MGHRA and CDR2 YSYEKL come from the germline V gene. There are 18 residues in the CDR3. CDR3 coding DNA: TGCGCCAGCAGCCAAGTCGGACTAGCGGGACCCCGGAGGCATGAGCAGTTCTTC. Amino acids: CASSQVGLAGPRRHEQFF.

The rearrangement links TRBV3-1 (or the pseudogene TRBV3-2) to TRBJ2-2; TRBD1 aligns across 7 bases. The CDR3 extends over 15 amino acids. Germline CDR1 and CDR2: LGHDT and YNNKEL (reference sequence). V trimming: 4 bases; J trimming: 3 bases; junction bases outside the gene matches: 5. CDR3 nucleotide sequence: TGTGCCAGCAGCCCAGGGGGACCTTACACCGGGGAGCTGTTTTTT. This encodes CASSPGGPYTGELFF.

As DNA, the CDR3 is TGTGCCACCAGCAGAGATACTGTGTTTACTGGGGAGGCCACTGAAGCTTTCTTT. Its protein is CATSRDTVFTGEATEAFF. The chain links TRBV15 to TRBJ1-1; D is unclear. This CDR3 has 18 amino acids. Germline CDR1 LNHNV, CDR2 YYDKDF (reference sequence). V shed 0 bases and J shed 4 bases, with 21 bases lying between them.

This chain joins TRBV19 and TRBJ2-2; no clear D. The CDR3 length is 17 residues. With 4 bases removed from V and 0 bases from J, the gap between germline ends came to 15 bases. Germline lookup yields CDR1 LNHDA and CDR2 SQIVND (reference sequence). CDR3 protein: CASSTRTRFANTGELFF. In nucleotides, the CDR3 is TGTGCCAGTAGTACCCGCACTCGGTTCGCGAACACCGGGGAGCTGTTTTTT. Looking up the rest from reference TRBV19 and TRBJ2-2 gives the full variable domain: DGGITQSPKYLFRKEGQNVTLSCEQNLNHDAMYWYRQDPGQGLRLIYYSQIVNDFQKGDIAEGYSVSREKKESFPLTVTSAQKNPTAFYLCASSTRTRFANTGELFFGEGSRLTVL.